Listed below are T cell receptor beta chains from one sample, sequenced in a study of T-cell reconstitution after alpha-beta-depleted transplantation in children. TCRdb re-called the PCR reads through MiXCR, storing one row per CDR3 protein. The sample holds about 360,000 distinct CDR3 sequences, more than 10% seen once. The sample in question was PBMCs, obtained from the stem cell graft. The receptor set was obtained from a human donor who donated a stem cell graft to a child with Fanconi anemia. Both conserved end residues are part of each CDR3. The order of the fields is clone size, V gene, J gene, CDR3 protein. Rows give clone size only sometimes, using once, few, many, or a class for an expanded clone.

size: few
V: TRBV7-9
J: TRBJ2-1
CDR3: CASSPLTVTYNEQFF

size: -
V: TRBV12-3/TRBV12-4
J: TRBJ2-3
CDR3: CASSDPRSQGSDTQYF

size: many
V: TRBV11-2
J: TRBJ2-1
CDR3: CASSSRAYNEQFF

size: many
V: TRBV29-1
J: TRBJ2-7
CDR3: CSASLAYEQYF

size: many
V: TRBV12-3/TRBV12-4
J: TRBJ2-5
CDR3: CASSLRDTEGTQYF

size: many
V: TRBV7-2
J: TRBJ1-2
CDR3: CASSNTGGNDGYTF

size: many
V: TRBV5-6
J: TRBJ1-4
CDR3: CASSPSTVGVGLFF

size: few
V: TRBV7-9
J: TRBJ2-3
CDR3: CASSPQGSGDTDTQYF

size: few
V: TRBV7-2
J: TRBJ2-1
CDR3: CASSSDRGTYNEQFF

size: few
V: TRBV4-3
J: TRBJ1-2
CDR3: CASSQNWEATANYGYTF

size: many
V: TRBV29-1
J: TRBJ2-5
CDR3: CSVLTGGETQYF

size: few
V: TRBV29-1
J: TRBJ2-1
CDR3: CSVEGRANEQFF

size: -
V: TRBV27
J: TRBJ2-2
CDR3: CASSLIGPNTGELFF

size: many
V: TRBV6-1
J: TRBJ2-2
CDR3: CASSEIRTSGELFF

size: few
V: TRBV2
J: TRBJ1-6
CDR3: CASRFDYNSPLHF

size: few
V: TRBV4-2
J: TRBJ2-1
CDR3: CASSQAPLAGGYNEQFF

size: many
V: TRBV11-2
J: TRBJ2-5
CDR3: CASSPLGGTQYF

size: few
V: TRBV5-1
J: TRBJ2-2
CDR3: CASSLNQVTGELFF

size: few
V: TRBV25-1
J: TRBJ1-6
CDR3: CASSDLLGGFDSPLHF

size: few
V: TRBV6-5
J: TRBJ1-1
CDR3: CASSYSGINTEAFF

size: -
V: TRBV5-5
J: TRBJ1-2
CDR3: CASSSGPQGASGYTF

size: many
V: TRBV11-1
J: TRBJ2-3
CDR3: CASSSEGPGRGREPDTQYF

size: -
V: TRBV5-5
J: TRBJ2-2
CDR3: CASSAQVRGRTGELFF

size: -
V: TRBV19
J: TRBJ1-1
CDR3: CATRDILNTEAFF

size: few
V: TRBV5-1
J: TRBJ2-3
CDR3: CASSANIGVMVTDTQYF

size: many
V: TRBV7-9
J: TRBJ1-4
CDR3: CASSSGQTEKLFF

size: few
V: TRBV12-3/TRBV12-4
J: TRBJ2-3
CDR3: CASTPRAPPYTQYF

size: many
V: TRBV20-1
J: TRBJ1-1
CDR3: CSAARRDEAFF

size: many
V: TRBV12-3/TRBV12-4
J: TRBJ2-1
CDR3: CASSPTNNEQFF

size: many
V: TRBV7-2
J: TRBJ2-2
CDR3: CASSLAPIGQGRTGELFF

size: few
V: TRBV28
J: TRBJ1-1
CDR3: CASSSLVGAAFF

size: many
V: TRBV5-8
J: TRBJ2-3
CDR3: CASSQRGNTQYF

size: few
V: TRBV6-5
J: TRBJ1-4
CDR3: CASRRDPTTNEKLFF

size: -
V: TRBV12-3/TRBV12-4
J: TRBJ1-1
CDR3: CASSTRGTTEAFF

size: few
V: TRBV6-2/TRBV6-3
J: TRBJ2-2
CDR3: CASSYLAGGQAAGELFF

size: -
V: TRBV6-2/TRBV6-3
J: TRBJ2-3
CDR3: CASSYLAGRTDTQYF

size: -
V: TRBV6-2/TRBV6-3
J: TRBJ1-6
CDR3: CASSRSGGSNSPLHF

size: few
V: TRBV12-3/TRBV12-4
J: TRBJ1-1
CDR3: CASTTGGTEAFF

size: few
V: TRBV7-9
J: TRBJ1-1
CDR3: CASSHRRDTDRRTEAFF

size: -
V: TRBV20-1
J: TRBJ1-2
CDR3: CSARPSGQGDVYGYTF

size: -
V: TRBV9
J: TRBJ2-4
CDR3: CASSPGQGADIQYF

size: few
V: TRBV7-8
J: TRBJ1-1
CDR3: CASSRPRRGGENTEAFF

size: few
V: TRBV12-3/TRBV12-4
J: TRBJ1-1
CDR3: CASSPLSLTEAFF

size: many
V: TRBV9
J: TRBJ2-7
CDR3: CASSSSPAYEQYF

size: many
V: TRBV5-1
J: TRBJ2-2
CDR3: CASSLSSANTGELFF

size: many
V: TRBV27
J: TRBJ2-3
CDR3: CASRGQYYTDTQYF

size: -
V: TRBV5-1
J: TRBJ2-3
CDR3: CASSLWTGEDTQYF